This TCR beta chain was captured in a study of blood T cell repertoires in COVID-19. Study overall: Collection of acute and convalescent COVID-19 samples took place in the United States, Italy and Spain. Nucleic acid was either cDNA or gDNA, and it came from T cells, B-cell-depleted T cells, or PBMCs.

Methods used by the authors: Amplified reference gene primers provided the basis for estimating nucleated cell counts. Profiling relied on immunoSEQ multiplex PCR, and the TCRdb table lists in-frame clones only, not all of them. That table is the source of V, J and clone size, and D and trimming were worked out from the DNA. The sample records under 450,000 clones, approximately 80% being singletons. Trimming removed 4 bases from V and 4 bases from J; junction bases left unmatched: 10. The CDR3 is 15 residues long. Germline values: CDR1 SGHTS, CDR2 YDEGEE. The V call is TRBV5-8, the J call TRBJ1-1, with 7 bases aligning to TRBD1. The clonotype originates from a human donor with acute or convalescent COVID-19. The donor label of this sample is uncertain. The sequenced sample was peripheral blood. The CDR3 sequence is CASSQEGARGTEAFF. The CDR3 region has the DNA TGTGCCAGCAGCCAAGAGGGGGCCAGGGGCACTGAAGCTTTCTTT. Filled out from reference TRBV5-8 and TRBJ1-1, the complete variable domain reads EAGVTQSPTHLIKTRGQQATLRCSPISGHTSVYWYQQALGLGLQFLLWYDEGEERNRGNFPPRFSGRQFPNYSSELNVNALELEDSALYLCASSQEGARGTEAFFGQGTRLTVV.